This TCR beta chain was documented in a study of Graves' ophthalmopathy and Graves' hyperthyroidism. Study-wide results and caveats: In separating ophthalmopathy from stable hyperthyroidism, a 13-signature model achieved less than 90% sensitivity and approximately 80% specificity.

This clonotype showed up many times. What it recognizes is unknown. TCR beta CDR3 amplification used RNA transcripts. The authors performed first-round RT-PCR with HTBI primers and then a second-round multiplex PCR. TCRdb recomputed calls from the multiplex PCR reads with MiXCR, one row per CDR3 protein. The sample comprises around 1.1 million distinct CDR3 sequences, 36% of which are singletons, and 11% rests with the top ten. Germline V gene sequence: CDR1 SQVTM, CDR2 ANQGSEA. The V gene lost 5 bases and the J gene lost 0 bases, with 5 bases spanning the gap. This CDR3 region has 12 residues. This receptor was taken from an adult man with Graves' hyperthyroidism. V is TRBV29-1 and J is TRBJ1-3; D is undetermined. Material: peripheral blood or thyroid tissue (not recorded which). The CDR3 region has the DNA TGCAGCGTTTGGGTCTCTGGAAACACCATATATTTT. Residues: CSVWVSGNTIYF. The full variable domain, rest sourced from reference TRBV29-1 and TRBJ1-3, is SAVISQKPSRDICQRGTSLTIQCQVDSQVTMMFWYRQQPGQSLTLIATANQGSEATYESGFVIDKFPISRPNLTFSTLTVSNMSPEDSSIYLCSVWVSGNTIYFGEGSWLTVV.